This TCR beta chain was found in a study of cytotoxic CD8 clonotypes in ibrutinib-treated CLL. V lost 4 bases to trimming and J lost 5 bases; unmatched junction nucleotides: 4. Germline V gene lookup returns CDR1 SGHRS and CDR2 YFSETQ. The CDR3 extends over 14 amino acids. This clone was seen just once. This table comes from immunoSEQ multiplex PCR, and its TCRdb copy is limited to in-frame clones, with some not included. The sample records 130,000 or so clones, about 72% being singletons. V and J are TRBV5-1 and TRBJ2-2; the match to TRBD1 covers 8 bases. The sequenced sample was PBMCs, obtained after 12 months of ibrutinib treatment. The TCR comes from a human donor with chronic lymphocytic leukemia. The CDR3 DNA reads TGCGCCAGCAGCATACGGACAGGGACCGGGGAGCTGTTTTTT. This codes for CASSIRTGTGELFF.